This passage covers 4 T cell receptor beta chains from one sample sequenced in a study of blood T cell repertoires in COVID-19 (dated by TCRdb to the early 2020s). Library preparation was by the immunoSEQ multiplex PCR assay. TCRdb carries this immuneACCESS record with in-frame sequences only. Its versions omit some clonotypes, under half of them owing to an unresolved V gene in the studies checked, with the rest unexplained. Counted in this sample were 200,000 or so clones; around nine tenths of them appeared once. Approximately 2.9% of the sample comes from the top ten. The sequencing input was peripheral blood. The receptors here all came from a man in his sixties with acute or convalescent COVID-19.

This chain joins TRBV29-1 and TRBJ1-2, with D unresolved. The V end was cut by 6 bases, the J end by 3 bases, with 11 bases between. CDR3 length equals 12 residues. Per the germline V gene, CDR1 is SQVTM and CDR2 is ANQGSEA. CDR3 region: CSVLTVDYGYTF. The CDR3 DNA follows: TGCAGCGTCCTTACGGTTGACTATGGCTACACCTTC.

The chain couples TRBV24-1 to TRBJ1-2, with 9 bases lining up with TRBD1. Germline loops: CDR1 KGHDR, CDR2 SFDVKD. V was clipped by 3 bases and J by 8 bases; unmatched bases: 6. CDR3 length: 14 residues. This CDR3 is CATSDVTGGRGYTF. The CDR3 DNA reads TGTGCCACCAGTGATGTGACAGGGGGTCGAGGCTACACCTTC.

The CDR3 sequence is CASSSHQGVYNSPLHF. In nucleotides, the CDR3 is TGTGCCAGCAGCTCTCACCAGGGGGTCTATAATTCACCCCTCCACTTT. This chain connects TRBV12-1 to TRBJ1-6; TRBD1, the table's D call, was not compared with the DNA. TRBV12-1 is listed as a pseudogene. The CDR3 loop spans 16 amino acids.

The chain links TRBV5-4 to TRBJ2-5, with TRBD2 matching 10 bases. Germline CDR1 SGHNT, CDR2 YYREEE (reference sequence). V was clipped by 0 bases and J by 5 bases; unmatched bases: 4. The CDR3 runs 15 residues. The CDR3 is CASSLEGSGRETQYF. In DNA, the CDR3 is TGTGCCAGCAGCTTGGAGGGTAGCGGGAGGGAGACCCAGTACTTC. The full variable domain, completed using reference TRBV5-4 and TRBJ2-5, is ETGVTQSPTHLIKTRGQQVTLRCSSQSGHNTVSWYQQALGQGPQFIFQYYREEENGRGNFPPRFSGLQFPNYSSELNVNALELDDSALYLCASSLEGSGRETQYFGPGTRLLVL.